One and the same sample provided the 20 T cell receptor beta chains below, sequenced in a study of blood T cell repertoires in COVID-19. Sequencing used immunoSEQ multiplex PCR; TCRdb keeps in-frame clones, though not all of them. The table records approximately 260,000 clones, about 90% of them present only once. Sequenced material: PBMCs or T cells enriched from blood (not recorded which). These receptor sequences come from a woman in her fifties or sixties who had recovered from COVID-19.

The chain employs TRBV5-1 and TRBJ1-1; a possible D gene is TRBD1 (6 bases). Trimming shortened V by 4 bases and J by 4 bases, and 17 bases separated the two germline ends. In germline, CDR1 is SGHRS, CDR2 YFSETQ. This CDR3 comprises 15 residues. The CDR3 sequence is CASSIRTGPGTEAFF. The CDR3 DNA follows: TGCGCCAGCAGCATTCGAACAGGGCCGGGCACTGAAGCTTTCTTT.

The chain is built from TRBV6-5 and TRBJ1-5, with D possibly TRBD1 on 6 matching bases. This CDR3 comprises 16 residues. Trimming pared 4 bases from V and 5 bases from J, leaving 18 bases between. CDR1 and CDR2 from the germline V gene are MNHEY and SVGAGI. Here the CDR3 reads CASSSLQGRDHQPQHF. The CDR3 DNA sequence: TGTGCCAGCAGTTCATTACAGGGTAGGGACCATCAGCCCCAGCATTTT.

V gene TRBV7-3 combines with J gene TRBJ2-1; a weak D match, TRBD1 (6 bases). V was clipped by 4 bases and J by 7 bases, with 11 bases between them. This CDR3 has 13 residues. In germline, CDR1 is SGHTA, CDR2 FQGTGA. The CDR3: CASSSGQPNEQFF. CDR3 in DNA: TGTGCCAGCAGCTCAGGACAGCCAAATGAGCAGTTCTTC.

CDR3 protein: CASSEAGGFNGYTF. The CDR3 DNA reads as TGTGCCAGCAGTGAAGCAGGAGGGTTTAATGGCTACACCTTC. The V call is TRBV6-1, the J call TRBJ1-2; no clear D. The ends were cut back, 0 bases at V and 6 bases at J, with 11 bases in the middle. The CDR3 length is 14 residues. The germline CDR1 and CDR2 sequences are MNHNS and SASEGT.

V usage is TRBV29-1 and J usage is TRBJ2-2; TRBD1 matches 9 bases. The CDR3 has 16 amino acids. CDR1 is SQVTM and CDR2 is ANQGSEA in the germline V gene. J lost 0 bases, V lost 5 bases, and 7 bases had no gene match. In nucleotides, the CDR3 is TGCAGCGTTAGGACAGGGGCGTCCGCGAACACCGGGGAGCTGTTTTTT. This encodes CSVRTGASANTGELFF.

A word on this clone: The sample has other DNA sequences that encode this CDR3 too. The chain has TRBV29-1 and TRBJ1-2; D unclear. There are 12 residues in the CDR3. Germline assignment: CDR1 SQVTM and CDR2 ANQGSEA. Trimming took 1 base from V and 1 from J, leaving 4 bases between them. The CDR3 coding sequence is TGCAGCGTTGAAGCGGTTAACTATGGCTACACCTTC. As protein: CSVEAVNYGYTF.

The DNA of the CDR3 is TGTGCCAGCAGTTCCTCCGGACTAGCGGGATATACGCAGTATTTT. Its translation: CASSSSGLAGYTQYF. J is TRBJ2-3 and V is TRBV28, with 12 bases lining up with TRBD2. CDR1 MDHEN and CDR2 SYDVKM come from the germline V gene. The ends lost 4 bases at V and 7 bases at J; junction bases unmatched: 6. The CDR3 is 15 residues long. Drawing the rest from reference TRBV28 and TRBJ2-3, the complete variable domain is DVKVTQSSRYLVKRTGEKVFLECVQDMDHENMFWYRQDPGLGLRLIYFSYDVKMKEKGDIPEGYSVSREKKERFSLILESASTNQTSMYLCASSSSGLAGYTQYFGPGTRLTVL.

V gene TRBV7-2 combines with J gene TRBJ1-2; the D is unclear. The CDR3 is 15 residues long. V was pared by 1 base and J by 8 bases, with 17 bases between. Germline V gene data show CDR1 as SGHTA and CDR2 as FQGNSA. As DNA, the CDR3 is TGTGCCAGCAGCTTAGGTGGAGTCGGGGTTCGCGGCTACACCTTC. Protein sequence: CASSLGGVGVRGYTF. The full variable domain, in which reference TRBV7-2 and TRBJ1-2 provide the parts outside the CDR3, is GAGVSQSPSNKVTEKGKDVELRCDPISGHTALYWYRQSLGQGLEFLIYFQGNSAPDKSGLPSDRFSAERTGGSVSTLTIQRTQQEDSAVYLCASSLGGVGVRGYTFGSGTRLTVV.

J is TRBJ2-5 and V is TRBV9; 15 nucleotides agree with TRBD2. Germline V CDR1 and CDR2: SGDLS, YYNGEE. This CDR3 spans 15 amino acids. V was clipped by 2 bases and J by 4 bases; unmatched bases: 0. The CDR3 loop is CASSVGLAGGETQYF. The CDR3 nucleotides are TGTGCCAGCAGCGTGGGACTAGCGGGGGGAGAGACCCAGTACTTC.

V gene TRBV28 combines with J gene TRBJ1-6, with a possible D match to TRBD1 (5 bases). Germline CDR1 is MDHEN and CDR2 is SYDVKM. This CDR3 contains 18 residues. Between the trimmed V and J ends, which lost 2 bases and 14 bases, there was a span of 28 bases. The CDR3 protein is CASSLKRGEAGGSWALHF. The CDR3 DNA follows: TGTGCCAGCAGTTTAAAAAGGGGCGAGGCCGGCGGTTCGTGGGCCCTCCACTTT.

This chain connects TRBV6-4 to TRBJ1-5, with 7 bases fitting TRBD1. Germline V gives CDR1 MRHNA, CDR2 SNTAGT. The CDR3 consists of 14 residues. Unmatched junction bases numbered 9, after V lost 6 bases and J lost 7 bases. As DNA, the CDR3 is TGTGCCAGCAGGGTGACAGGGCTGGGGCAGCCCCAGCATTTT. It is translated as CASRVTGLGQPQHF.

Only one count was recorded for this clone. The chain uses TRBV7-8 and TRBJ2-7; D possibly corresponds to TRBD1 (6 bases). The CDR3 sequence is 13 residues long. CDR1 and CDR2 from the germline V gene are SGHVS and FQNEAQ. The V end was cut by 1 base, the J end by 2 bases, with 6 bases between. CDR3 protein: CASSLDRAYEQYF. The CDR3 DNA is TGTGCCAGCAGCTTAGACAGGGCCTACGAGCAGTACTTC.

CDR3 in DNA: TGTGCCAGCAGTTTATGGGGGAGCCCAGTCTACGAGCAGTACTTC. It translates to CASSLWGSPVYEQYF. The chain links TRBV28 to TRBJ2-7; possible D gene TRBD2, 5 bases. This CDR3 is built from 15 residues. V dropped 0 bases and J dropped 3 bases, with 12 bases sitting between them. CDR1 and CDR2 (germline): MDHEN, SYDVKM.

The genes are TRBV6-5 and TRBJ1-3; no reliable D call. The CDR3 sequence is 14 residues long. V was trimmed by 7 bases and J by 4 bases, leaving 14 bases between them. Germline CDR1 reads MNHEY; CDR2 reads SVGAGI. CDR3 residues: CASTPQVTGNTIYF. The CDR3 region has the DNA TGTGCCAGCACACCCCAGGTGACAGGAAACACCATATATTTT.

CDR3 sequence (DNA): TGCAGTGCTACCGGGGGGCACGAGCAGTACTTC. Translated, it gives CSATGGHEQYF. V is TRBV20-1 and J is TRBJ2-7; a weak D match, TRBD2 (7 bases). The V end lost 4 bases, the J end lost 5 bases, and 9 bases lay between the germline ends. Germline V lookup: CDR1 DFQATT, CDR2 SNEGSKA (reference sequence). The CDR3 is made up of 11 amino acids.

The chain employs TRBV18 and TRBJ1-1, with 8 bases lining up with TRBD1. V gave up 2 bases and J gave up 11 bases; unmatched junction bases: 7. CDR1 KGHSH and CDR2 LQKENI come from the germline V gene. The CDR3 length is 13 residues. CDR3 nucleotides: TGTGCCAGCTCACCAGAGGGACAGGCTGGCGCTTTCTTT. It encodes CASSPEGQAGAFF.

The CDR3 reads CASSPGGQTLQETQYF. The CDR3 region has the DNA TGTGCCAGCAGCCCGGGGGGACAAACTCTCCAAGAGACCCAGTACTTC. V gene TRBV7-3 combines with J gene TRBJ2-5, with D possibly TRBD2 on 7 matching bases. With 5 bases removed from V and 1 base from J, the gap between germline ends came to 17 bases. CDR1 is SGHTA, CDR2 FQGTGA, per germline. The CDR3 extends over 16 amino acids. Full variable domain (missing parts from reference TRBV7-3 and TRBJ2-5): GAGVSQTPSNKVTEKGKYVELRCDPISGHTALYWYRQSLGQGPEFLIYFQGTGAADDSGLPNDRFFAVRPEGSVSTLKIQRTERGDSAVYLCASSPGGQTLQETQYFGPGTRLLVL.

CDR3 coding DNA: TGTGCCAGCAGTTACTCGAGCCGGGAGAGGATCTCTGGGGCCAACGTCCTGACTTTC. As protein: CASSYSSRERISGANVLTF. This chain connects TRBV6-2 or TRBV6-3 to TRBJ2-6, with D perhaps matching TRBD2 (6 bases). The CDR3 is 19 amino acids. From germline, CDR1 is MNHEY and CDR2 SVGEGT. The ends were cut back, 0 bases at V and 0 bases at J, with 15 bases in the middle.

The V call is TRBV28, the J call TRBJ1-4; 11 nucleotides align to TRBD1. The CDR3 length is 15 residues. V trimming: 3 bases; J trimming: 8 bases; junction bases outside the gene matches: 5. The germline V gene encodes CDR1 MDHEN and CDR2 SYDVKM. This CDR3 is CASSFSGQGGEKLFF. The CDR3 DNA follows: TGTGCCAGCAGTTTTTCGGGACAGGGGGGCGAAAAACTGTTTTTT.

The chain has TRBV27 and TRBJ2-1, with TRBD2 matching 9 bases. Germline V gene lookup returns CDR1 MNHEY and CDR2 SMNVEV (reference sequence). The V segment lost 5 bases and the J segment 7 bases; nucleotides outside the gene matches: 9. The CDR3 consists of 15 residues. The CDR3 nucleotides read TGTGCCAGCAGTCCTAGCGGGGCTTTTAGGAATGAGCAGTTCTTC. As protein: CASSPSGAFRNEQFF.